This record concerns one T cell receptor (beta chain) sequence. The data belong to a study of glioma-infiltrating T cells after dendritic cell vaccination. Whole-study context: At biweekly intervals, patients got three intradermal dendritic cell vaccine injections.

TCRdb's copy holds only in-frame clones and misses some; the assay was immunoSEQ multiplex PCR. The sample shows fewer than 25,000 clones, more than 65% of them seen only once. This TCR derives from a human donor with glioblastoma. The starting material was blood, obtained before dendritic cell vaccination.

The chain's CDR3 is CASSFIGTSTDTQYF. Written as DNA, the CDR3 is TGTGCCAGTAGTTTCATCGGTACTAGCACAGATACGCAGTATTTT. The V and J genes are TRBV19 and TRBJ2-3, with D hard to call. This CDR3 has 15 amino acids. The V gene lost 5 bases and the J gene lost 0 bases, with 12 bases spanning the gap. Germline assignment: CDR1 LNHDA and CDR2 SQIVND (reference sequence).